A selection of T cell receptor beta chains follows, all from one sample in a study of human T cells and chemical hapten exposure. MiXCR was run by TCRdb on the RACE reads, yielding one entry per CDR3 protein. Found here are about 340,000 distinct CDR3 sequences, roughly 6.9% of them singletons; the top ten hold roughly 8%. The specimen was whole blood, collected in connection with sensitization to the hapten diphenylcyclopropenone (DPC). Receptors originate from a young woman with alopecia areata. Some clones in this sample may be carry-over from other donors' samples. Each CDR3 is given with its conserved first and last residue. D genes are given only for firm matches. Rows may omit the clone size; those that give it use once, few, many or a size class.

. | . | TRBJ2-3 | TRBV18 | TGTGCCAGCTCTCGAGATACGCAGTTTTTT | CASSRDTQFF
few | TRBD1 | TRBJ1-5 | TRBV7-2 | TGTGCCAGCAGCTTAACCGGGACAGGGAACCAGCCCCAGCATTTT | CASSLTGTGNQPQHF
. | . | TRBJ2-2 | TRBV4-3 | TGCGCCAGCAGCCAAGATCTGCAGGCTAGCCGGCCCACCGGGGAGCTGTTTTTT | CASSQDLQASRPTGELFF
. | . | TRBJ2-5 | TRBV7-2 | TGTGCCAGCAGCTCAATACTAGGGGGGACCCAGTACTTC | CASSSILGGTQYF
few | . | TRBJ2-5 | TRBV6-2/TRBV6-3 | TGTGCCAGCAGTAGAGGGGCAGGGGTCCGAAGTAGGATGATCCGGTACCAAGAGACCCAGTACTTC | CASSRGAGVRSRMIRYQETQYF
. | . | TRBJ1-1 | TRBV18 | TGTGCCAGCTCACCACCGGCGGCGAACACTGAAGCTTTCTTT | CASSPPAANTEAFF
. | TRBD2 | TRBJ2-4 | TRBV12-5 | TGTGCTAGTGGTTTGTCAAGCGGGGGAAAAAACATTCAGTACTTC | CASGLSSGGKNIQYF
few | . | TRBJ2-7 | TRBV28 | TGTGCCAGCAGTACTACCTGGGGGCAGTACGAGCAGTACTTC | CASSTTWGQYEQYF
many | TRBD1 | TRBJ2-3 | TRBV11-2 | TGTGCCAGCATTAAGGGGGCTCAAGATACGCAGTATTTT | CASIKGAQDTQYF
. | TRBD1 | TRBJ1-2 | TRBV7-2 | TGTGCCAGCAGCCCCGACAGGGGAAATGGCTACACCTTC | CASSPDRGNGYTF
. | . | TRBJ2-2 | TRBV11-2 | TGTGCCAGCAGCTTTCCCCGACAGGAGGAGAACACCGGGGAGCTGTTTTTT | CASSFPRQEENTGELFF
many | . | TRBJ1-1 | TRBV5-1 | TGCGCCAGCAGCTGGTACCGGGACTTCGGGGGCGGTGAAGCTTTCTTT | CASSWYRDFGGGEAFF
. | . | TRBJ2-1 | TRBV2 | TGTGCCAGCAGTTATTTGTATGAGCAGTTCTTC | CASSYLYEQFF
. | . | TRBJ2-4 | TRBV27 | TGTGCCAGCAGTTGGGGGGAGCTAAACATTCAGTACTTC | CASSWGELNIQYF
few | . | TRBJ2-2 | TRBV2 | TGTGCCAGCACCCTGGGCAGTGCTAACACCGGGGAGCTGTTTTTT | CASTLGSANTGELFF
many | TRBD1 | TRBJ1-6 | TRBV12-3/TRBV12-4 | TGTGCCAGCAGTTTCAGGACAGGGGCTTCACCCCTCCACTTT | CASSFRTGASPLHF
few | TRBD1 | TRBJ2-3 | TRBV5-1 | TGCGCCAGCAGCGTTACAGGGGTAGATACGCAGTATTTT | CASSVTGVDTQYF
few | TRBD1 | TRBJ2-3 | TRBV5-1 | TGCGCCAGCAGCGTGGACAGGGCATTGACAGATACGCAGTATTTT | CASSVDRALTDTQYF
. | . | TRBJ1-2 | TRBV7-9 | TGTGCCAGCAGTCGTCAAAGCATCAAGTTATCTTACTATGGCTACACCTTC | CASSRQSIKLSYYGYTF
few | . | TRBJ2-1 | TRBV6-1 | TGTGCCGCCCAAGTGCAGGAAAGCTCCTACAATGAGCAGTTCTTC | CAAQVQESSYNEQFF
few | . | TRBJ2-3 | TRBV18 | TGTGCCAGCTCACCGCCCAACGGGATTACTAGCACAGATACGCAGTATTTT | CASSPPNGITSTDTQYF
many | . | TRBJ1-5 | TRBV6-2/TRBV6-3 | TGTGCCAGCAGTTACAAGGGAAAGAACCCATCTAGCAATCAGCCCCAGCATTTT | CASSYKGKNPSSNQPQHF
. | TRBD2 | TRBJ2-7 | TRBV5-1 | TGCGCCAGCAGCCGACTAGCGGGGGCATCCTACGAGCAGTACTTC | CASSRLAGASYEQYF
. | . | TRBJ1-1 | TRBV11-1 | TGTGCCAGCAGCTTGGGGGTCACTGAAGCTTTCTTT | CASSLGVTEAFF
. | . | TRBJ1-1 | TRBV7-9 | TGTGCCAGCAGCTTATCCCACGACAAGAACACTGAAGCTTTCTTT | CASSLSHDKNTEAFF
many | . | TRBJ1-5 | TRBV7-9 | TGTGCCAGCAGCTTTTCCGGCATTACGCCCCAGCATTTT | CASSFSGITPQHF
few | TRBD2 | TRBJ2-7 | TRBV3-1 | TGTGCCAGCAGCACCCGGACCGGAGAAGTTAGCGGGGAGAGCTCCTACGAGCAGTACTTC | CASSTRTGEVSGESSYEQYF
few | TRBD1 | TRBJ1-1 | TRBV18 | TGTGCCAGCTCACCACTCGACTCCGGGACAGGGTACGGAGCTTTCTTT | CASSPLDSGTGYGAFF
. | TRBD1 | TRBJ1-1 | TRBV6-5 | TGTGCCAGCAGTTATAGGCAGGGGGCGATCAGAACTGAAGCTTTCTTT | CASSYRQGAIRTEAFF
. | . | TRBJ1-1 | TRBV9 | TGTGCCAGCAGCCCCCAGACGTCGAACACTGAAGCTTTCTTT | CASSPQTSNTEAFF
few | . | TRBJ2-3 | TRBV20-1 | TGCAGTGCTAGGGAGGCCGGGACAACCTCAGATACGCAGTATTTT | CSAREAGTTSDTQYF
few | . | TRBJ1-2 | TRBV29-1 | TGCAGCGTTGAGGGGTCGGCTAACTATGGCTACACCTTC | CSVEGSANYGYTF
. | . | TRBJ2-5 | TRBV3-1 | TGTGCCAGCAGCCAAGGTGATCACAACCAAGAGACCCAGTACTTC | CASSQGDHNQETQYF
few | . | TRBJ1-5 | TRBV7-2 | TGTGCCAGCAGCGTCGGGACGCCGGAAGGGCCCCAGCATTTT | CASSVGTPEGPQHF
. | . | TRBJ1-1 | TRBV4-1 | TGCGCCAGCAGCCACCGGTTGATGAACACTGAAGCTTTCTTT | CASSHRLMNTEAFF
few | . | TRBJ2-3 | TRBV11-2 | TGTGCCAGCAGGGGGGGTTGGGGATCGGATACGCAGTATTTT | CASRGGWGSDTQYF
many | TRBD1 | TRBJ2-7 | TRBV7-9 | TGTGCCAGCAGCCTGACAGGGGACTCCTACGAGCAGTACTTC | CASSLTGDSYEQYF
few | . | TRBJ1-2 | TRBV27 | TGTGCCAGCAGTTTAAACGGGCTGACTAACTATGGCTACACCTTC | CASSLNGLTNYGYTF
. | . | TRBJ1-1 | TRBV7-9 | TGTGCCAGCAGCTTAGATCTTCACACTGAAGCTTTCTTT | CASSLDLHTEAFF
many | . | TRBJ1-2 | TRBV10-3 | TGTGCCACCCAACAGGGTGGGGATGGCTACACCTTC | CATQQGGDGYTF
many | . | TRBJ2-3 | TRBV7-2 | TGTGCCAGCAGCGCCCGGCCCACAGATACGCAGTATTTT | CASSARPTDTQYF
once | . | TRBJ1-3 | TRBV5-1 | TGCGCCAGCAGCCACCCGGGGAATGGAAACACCATATATTTT | CASSHPGNGNTIYF
. | TRBD2 | TRBJ2-2 | TRBV9 | TGTGCCAGCAGCGTAGTATCCGGGGGGGCCGCCGGGGAGCTGTTTTTT | CASSVVSGGAAGELFF
few | . | TRBJ1-4 | TRBV7-2 | TGTGCCAGCAGCCCAGGGAATGAAAAACTGTTTTTT | CASSPGNEKLFF
. | . | TRBJ2-2 | TRBV10-3 | TGTGCCATCAGTGAGTCGTCGACGAGTTCTCAATTCACCGGGGAGCTGTTTTTT | CAISESSTSSQFTGELFF
many | . | TRBJ1-4 | TRBV4-3 | TGCGCCAGCAGCCCCAAGGCAGCAACTAATGAAAAACTGTTTTTT | CASSPKAATNEKLFF
. | . | TRBJ1-1 | TRBV20-1 | TGCAGTGCAGGGCGTCAGCTAAACACTGAAGCTTTCTTT | CSAGRQLNTEAFF
. | TRBD2 | TRBJ2-7 | TRBV20-1 | TGCAGTGCTAGTGGGGGACTAGCGGGGGGCTACGAGCAGTACTTC | CSASGGLAGGYEQYF
few | TRBD1 | TRBJ1-5 | TRBV6-2/TRBV6-3 | TGTGCCAGCAGTTGGGGACAGGGGATCAATCAGCCCCAGCATTTT | CASSWGQGINQPQHF